This entry lists 11 T cell receptor beta chains sequenced from one sample in a study of beta chain features in type 1 diabetes. Expressed TCRB transcripts got sequenced, as all isolated RNA was reverse transcribed. Repertoires were generated with immunoSEQ multiplex PCR, while TCRdb's copy carries only in-frame clones and drops some. This sample has 250,000 to 350,000 clones, with around 15% found just once. Sequencing was performed on central memory CD4+ T cells from blood. Every receptor here comes from a man between 25 and 39 years old in good health.

This chain links TRBV27 with TRBJ1-2; 7 nucleotides line up with TRBD1. Germline CDR1 and CDR2: MNHEY and SMNVEV (reference sequence). The CDR3 length is 15 residues. The V gene end was trimmed by 5 bases and the J gene end by 2 bases; junction bases not matched to a gene: 8. The CDR3 coding sequence is TGTGCCAGCAGTGGATATCTCAGGGGGAACTATGGCTACACCTTC. It is translated as CASSGYLRGNYGYTF.

This chain links TRBV9 with TRBJ1-4; D is ambiguous. Trimming cost V 3 bases and J 2 bases, with 11 bases left between them. Germline CDR1 and CDR2: SGDLS and YYNGEE. The CDR3 is made up of 15 amino acids. This CDR3 reads CASSAQHRTNEKLFF. CDR3 nucleotides: TGTGCCAGCAGCGCCCAGCATCGGACTAATGAAAAACTGTTTTTT.

The DNA for the CDR3 is TGTGCCAGCAGCCAAGAACCTTCAGGGCGAACTATGGCTACAACCTTC. Its protein is CASSQEPSGRTMATTF. The rearrangement links TRBV5-4 to TRBJ1-2, with D perhaps matching TRBD1 (5 bases). The CDR3 runs 16 residues. Germline CDR1 is SGHNT and CDR2 is YYREEE (reference sequence). Trimming left V 4 bases short and J 14 bases short, with 30 bases between.

This clone has only a few counts. J is TRBJ2-1 and V is TRBV6-1; D uncertain. CDR1 and CDR2 from the germline V gene are MNHNS and SASEGT. The CDR3 totals 11 residues. Trimming removed 0 bases at V and 16 bases at J, with 10 bases between. The CDR3 DNA sequence: TGTGCCAGCAGTGAAGCAACAAGGAGCTTCTTC. Its translation is CASSEATRSFF.

The sample holds one count of this clone. This rearrangement joins TRBV7-2 to TRBJ2-7, with 9 bases lining up with TRBD2. V was pared by 0 bases and J by 5 bases, with 8 bases of the junction left unmatched. Germline V gives CDR1 SGHTA, CDR2 FQGNSA. The CDR3 sequence is 16 residues long. This CDR3 is CASSLAFSGRVNEQYV. The CDR3, as DNA: TGTGCCAGCAGCTTAGCGTTTAGCGGGAGAGTCAACGAGCAGTACGTC.

This clone was counted between two and nine times. The chain employs TRBV7-2 and TRBJ2-1; 11 bases match TRBD2. CDR1 and CDR2 from the germline V gene are SGHTA and FQGNSA. V trimming: 5 bases; J trimming: 10 bases; junction bases outside the gene matches: 10. The CDR3 sequence is 15 residues long. CDR3 nucleotides: TGTGCCAGCAGCACTACTAGCGGGGGAATACGAGAGCAGTTCTTC. This gives the protein CASSTTSGGIREQFF.

The chain has TRBV15 and TRBJ2-6; D perhaps matches TRBD2 (5 bases). V dropped 1 base and J dropped 4 bases, with 14 bases sitting between them. CDR1 and CDR2 (germline): LNHNV, YYDKDF (reference sequence). The CDR3 is 17 amino acids. DNA for the CDR3: TGTGCCACCAGCAGAGTAGTCGGGGTTTCCGGGGCCAACGTCCTGACTTTC. This encodes CATSRVVGVSGANVLTF.

This clone was seen a few times. The V and J genes are TRBV10-2 and TRBJ2-3; a weak D match, TRBD1 (5 bases). Deletions cut 0 bases from V and 5 bases from J, with 12 bases between. In germline, CDR1 is WSHSY, CDR2 SAAADI. The CDR3 is 15 residues long. This CDR3 reads CASSESVSDRDTQYF. The CDR3 DNA sequence: TGCGCCAGCAGTGAGTCTGTTTCTGACAGAGATACGCAGTATTTT.

The V and J genes are TRBV4-1 and TRBJ1-5; possibly TRBD1 for D (5 bases). This CDR3 contains 17 residues. The germline gives CDR1 MGHRA, CDR2 YSYEKL. The germline V and J ends were trimmed by 4 bases and 0 bases, with 16 bases remaining between them. The CDR3 reads CASSPGTSGVSNQPQHF. The CDR3 DNA reads as TGCGCCAGCAGCCCAGGTACTTCGGGGGTTAGCAATCAGCCCCAGCATTTT.

Only a few counts were recorded for this clone. The chain uses TRBV9 and TRBJ1-4; tentatively, D is TRBD1 (6 bases). This CDR3 spans 15 amino acids. Germline CDR1 reads SGDLS; CDR2 reads YYNGEE. Trimming left V 3 bases short and J 7 bases short, with 16 bases between. CDR3 nucleotide sequence: TGTGCCAGCAGCGCCTGGAGCCAGGGGCCTGAAAAACTGTTTTTT. This sequence encodes CASSAWSQGPEKLFF.

V is TRBV7-6 and J is TRBJ2-7; TRBD1 aligns across 8 bases. V lost 1 base and J lost 0; bases outside the gene matches: 5. This CDR3 has 16 residues. CDR1 is SGHVS, CDR2 FNYEAQ, per germline. CDR3 region: CASSLDSGGFSYEQYF. CDR3 DNA sequence: TGTGCCAGCAGCTTAGATTCAGGGGGCTTCTCCTACGAGCAGTACTTC.